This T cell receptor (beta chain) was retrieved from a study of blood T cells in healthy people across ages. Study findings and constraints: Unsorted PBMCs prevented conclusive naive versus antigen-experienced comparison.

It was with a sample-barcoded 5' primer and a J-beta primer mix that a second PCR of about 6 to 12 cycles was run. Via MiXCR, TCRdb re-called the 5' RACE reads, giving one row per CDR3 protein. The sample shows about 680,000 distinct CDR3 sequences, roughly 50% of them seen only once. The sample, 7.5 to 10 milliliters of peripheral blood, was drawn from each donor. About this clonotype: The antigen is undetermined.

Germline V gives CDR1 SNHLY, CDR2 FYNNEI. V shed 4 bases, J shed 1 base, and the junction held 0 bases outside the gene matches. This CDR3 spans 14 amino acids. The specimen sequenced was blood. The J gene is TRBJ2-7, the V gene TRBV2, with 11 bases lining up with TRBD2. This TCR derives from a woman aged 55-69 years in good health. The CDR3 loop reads CASSGLAGSYEQYF. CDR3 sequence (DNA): TGTGCCAGCAGTGGACTAGCGGGATCCTACGAGCAGTACTTC.